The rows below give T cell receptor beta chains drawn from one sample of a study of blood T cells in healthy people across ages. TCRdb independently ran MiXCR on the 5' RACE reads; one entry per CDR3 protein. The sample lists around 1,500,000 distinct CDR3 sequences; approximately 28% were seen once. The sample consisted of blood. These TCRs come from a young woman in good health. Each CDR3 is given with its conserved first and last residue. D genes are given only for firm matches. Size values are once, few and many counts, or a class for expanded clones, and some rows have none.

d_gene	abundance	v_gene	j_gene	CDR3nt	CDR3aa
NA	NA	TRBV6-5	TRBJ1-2	TGTGCCGGCAGTTACTCGCCGGCGAACTATGGCTACACCTTC	CAGSYSPANYGYTF
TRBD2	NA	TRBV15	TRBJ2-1	TGTGCCACCAACAGCCCAAATCTAGCGGGAGCTGGCCATGAGCAGTTCTTC	CATNSPNLAGAGHEQFF
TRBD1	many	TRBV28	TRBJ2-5	TGTGCCAGCACTCCAGGGGGCCAGGAGACCCAGTACTTC	CASTPGGQETQYF
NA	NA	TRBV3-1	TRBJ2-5	TGTGCCAGCAGCCAAAGGGGGGTCAAACAAGAGACCCAGTACTTC	CASSQRGVKQETQYF
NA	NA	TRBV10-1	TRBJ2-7	TGCGCCAGCAGTGCGGGACATGCGGCCTACGAGCAGTACTTC	CASSAGHAAYEQYF
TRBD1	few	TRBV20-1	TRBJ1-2	TGCAGTGCCATGACAGGGAACTCCGACACTGGCTACACCTTC	CSAMTGNSDTGYTF
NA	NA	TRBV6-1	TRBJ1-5	TGTGCCAGCAGCGCCTGGACCGAAGGTAATCAGCCCCAGCATTTT	CASSAWTEGNQPQHF
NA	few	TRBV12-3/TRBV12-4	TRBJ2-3	TGTGCCAGCAGTTTAGCTAGTACCCTAGCACCAGATACGCAGTATTTT	CASSLASTLAPDTQYF
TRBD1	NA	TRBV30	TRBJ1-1	TGTGCCTGGAAAAGGGACAGGGGCCTCCGGAACACTGAAGCTTTCTTT	CAWKRDRGLRNTEAFF
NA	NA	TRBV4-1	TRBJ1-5	TGCGCCAGCAGCCAACATGTGGGGCAGGGAAATCAGCCCCAGCATTTT	CASSQHVGQGNQPQHF
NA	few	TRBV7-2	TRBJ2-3	TGTGCCAGCAGCTTAGCTTGGGGTGCGGAAGCAGATACGCAGTATTTT	CASSLAWGAEADTQYF
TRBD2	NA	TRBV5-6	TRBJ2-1	TGTGCCAGCAGCTACCCTAGCGGGATAAATGAGCAGTTCTTC	CASSYPSGINEQFF
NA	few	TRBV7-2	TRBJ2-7	TGTGCCAGCAGCTTAGTAAGGGAAGAATACGAGCAGTACTTC	CASSLVREEYEQYF
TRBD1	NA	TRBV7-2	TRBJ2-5	TGTGCCAGCAGCTCCAATAGGGGGGGACAGGGAGAGACCCAGTACTTC	CASSSNRGGQGETQYF
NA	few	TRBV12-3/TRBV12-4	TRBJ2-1	TGTGCCAGCAGCTCCGTTGACAGCTACAATGAGCAGTTCTTC	CASSSVDSYNEQFF
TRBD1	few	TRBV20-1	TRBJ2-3	TGCAGTGCTAGAAATTTCTACAGGGGGCTAGGAGATACGCAGTATTTT	CSARNFYRGLGDTQYF
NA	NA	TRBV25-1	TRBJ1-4	TGTGCCAGCACCCCCGGAGGGACTCAAGATGAAAAACTGTTTTTT	CASTPGGTQDEKLFF
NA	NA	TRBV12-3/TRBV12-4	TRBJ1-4	TGTGCCAGCAGTCCCCGGGACGTTGAAAAACTGTTTTTT	CASSPRDVEKLFF
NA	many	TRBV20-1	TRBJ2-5	TGCAGTGCTAGGCAAGGGGCTGAGACCCAGTACTTC	CSARQGAETQYF
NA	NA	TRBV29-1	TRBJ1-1	TGCAGCTTCTGCCAGGAAGGGTACACTGAAGCTTTCTTT	CSFCQEGYTEAFF
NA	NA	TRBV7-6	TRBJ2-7	TGTGCCAGCAGCCAAGAAGTGGGGTCCTACAATGAGCAGTACTTC	CASSQEVGSYNEQYF
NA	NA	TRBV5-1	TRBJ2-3	TGCGCCAGCAGCCCCGCTTCGGCTCTCACAGATACGCAGTATTTT	CASSPASALTDTQYF
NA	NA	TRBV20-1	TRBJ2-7	TGCAGTGCTAGAGTCCCAGGGGAAGGGTCGTACGAGCAGTACTTC	CSARVPGEGSYEQYF
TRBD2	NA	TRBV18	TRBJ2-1	TGTGCCAGCTCACTCTCCGGGACTAGCGGGGGGCCGGGTGAGCAGTTCTTC	CASSLSGTSGGPGEQFF
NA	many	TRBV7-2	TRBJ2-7	TGTGCCAGCAGCTTAGGGGCGCATTACGAGCAGTACTTC	CASSLGAHYEQYF
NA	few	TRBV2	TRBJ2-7	TGTGCCAGCAGAGGCTTCCGGGAAGAGTGGAGGCTCGAGCAGTACTTC	CASRGFREEWRLEQYF